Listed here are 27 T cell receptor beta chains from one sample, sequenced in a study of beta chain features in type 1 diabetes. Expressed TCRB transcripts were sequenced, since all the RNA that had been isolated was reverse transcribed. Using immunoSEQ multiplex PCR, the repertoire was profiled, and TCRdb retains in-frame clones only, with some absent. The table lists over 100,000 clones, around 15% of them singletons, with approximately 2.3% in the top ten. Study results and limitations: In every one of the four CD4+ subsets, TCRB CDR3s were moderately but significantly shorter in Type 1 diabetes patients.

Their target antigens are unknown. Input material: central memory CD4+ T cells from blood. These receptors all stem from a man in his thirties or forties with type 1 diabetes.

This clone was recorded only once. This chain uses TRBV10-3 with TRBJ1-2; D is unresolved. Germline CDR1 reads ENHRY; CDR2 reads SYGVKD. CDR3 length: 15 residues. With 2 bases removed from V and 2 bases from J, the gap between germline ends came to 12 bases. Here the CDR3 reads CAISEAVAKNYGYTF. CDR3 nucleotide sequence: TGTGCCATCAGTGAGGCGGTGGCGAAAAACTATGGCTACACCTTC.

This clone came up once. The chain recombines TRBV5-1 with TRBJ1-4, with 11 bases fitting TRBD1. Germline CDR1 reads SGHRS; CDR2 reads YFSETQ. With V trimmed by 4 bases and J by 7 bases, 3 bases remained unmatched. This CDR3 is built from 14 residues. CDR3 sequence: CASSGTGGSEKLFF. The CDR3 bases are TGCGCCAGCAGCGGGACAGGGGGTAGTGAAAAACTGTTTTTT.

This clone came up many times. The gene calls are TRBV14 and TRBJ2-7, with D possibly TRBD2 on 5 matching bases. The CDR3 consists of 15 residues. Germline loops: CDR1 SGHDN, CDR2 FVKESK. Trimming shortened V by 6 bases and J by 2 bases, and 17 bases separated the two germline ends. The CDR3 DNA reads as TGTGCCAGCAGTCCCCGCGGGTATGTAACCTACGAGCAGTACTTC. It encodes CASSPRGYVTYEQYF.

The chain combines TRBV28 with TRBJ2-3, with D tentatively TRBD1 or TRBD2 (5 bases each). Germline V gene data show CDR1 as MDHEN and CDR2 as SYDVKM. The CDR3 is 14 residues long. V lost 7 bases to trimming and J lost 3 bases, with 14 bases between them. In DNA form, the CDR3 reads TGTGCCAGCACTGGGACCGAAGGAACAGATACGCAGTATTTT. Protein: CASTGTEGTDTQYF.

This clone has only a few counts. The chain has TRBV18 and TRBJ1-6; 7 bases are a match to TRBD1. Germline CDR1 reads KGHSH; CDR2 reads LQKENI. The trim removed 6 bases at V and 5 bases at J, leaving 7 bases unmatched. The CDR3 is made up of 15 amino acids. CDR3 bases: TGTGCCAGCTCCCCGGACAGGCAAGATAATTCACCCCTCCACTTT. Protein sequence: CASSPDRQDNSPLHF.

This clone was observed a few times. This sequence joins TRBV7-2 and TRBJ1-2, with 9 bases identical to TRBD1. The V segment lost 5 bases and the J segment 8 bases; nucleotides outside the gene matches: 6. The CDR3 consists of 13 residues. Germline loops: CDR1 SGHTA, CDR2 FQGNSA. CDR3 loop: CASSAGQGGGYTF. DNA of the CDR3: TGTGCCAGCAGCGCGGGACAGGGAGGAGGCTACACCTTC. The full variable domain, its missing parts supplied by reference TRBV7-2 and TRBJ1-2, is GAGVSQSPSNKVTEKGKDVELRCDPISGHTALYWYRQSLGQGLEFLIYFQGNSAPDKSGLPSDRFSAERTGGSVSTLTIQRTQQEDSAVYLCASSAGQGGGYTFGSGTRLTVV.

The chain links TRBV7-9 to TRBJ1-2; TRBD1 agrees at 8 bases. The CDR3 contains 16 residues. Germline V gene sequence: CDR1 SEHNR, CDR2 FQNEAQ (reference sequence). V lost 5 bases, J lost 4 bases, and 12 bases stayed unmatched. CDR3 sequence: CASSRTWTGLGYGYTF. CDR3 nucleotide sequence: TGTGCCAGCAGCCGGACGTGGACAGGGCTTGGCTATGGCTACACCTTC.

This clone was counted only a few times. The CDR3 here is CASSLVGQGTYEQYF. As DNA, the CDR3 is TGTGCCAGCAGTTTAGTGGGACAGGGTACCTACGAGCAGTACTTC. This rearrangement joins TRBV28 to TRBJ2-7, with 9 bases lining up with TRBD1. V lost 2 bases to trimming and J lost 2 bases; unmatched junction nucleotides: 4. Germline V gene data show CDR1 as MDHEN and CDR2 as SYDVKM. This CDR3 has 15 residues. Full variable domain (outside the CDR3, taken from reference TRBV28 and TRBJ2-7): DVKVTQSSRYLVKRTGEKVFLECVQDMDHENMFWYRQDPGLGLRLIYFSYDVKMKEKGDIPEGYSVSREKKERFSLILESASTNQTSMYLCASSLVGQGTYEQYFGPGTRLTVT.

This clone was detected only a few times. The CDR3: CASSDRQGTWSPLHF. CDR3 sequence (DNA): TGTGCCAGTAGTGACCGACAGGGTACCTGGTCACCCCTCCACTTT. The rearrangement joins TRBV19 to TRBJ1-6, with 7 bases matching TRBD1. The germline gives CDR1 LNHDA, CDR2 SQIVND (reference sequence). The CDR3 loop spans 15 amino acids. V trimming: 5 bases; J trimming: 10 bases; junction bases outside the gene matches: 11.

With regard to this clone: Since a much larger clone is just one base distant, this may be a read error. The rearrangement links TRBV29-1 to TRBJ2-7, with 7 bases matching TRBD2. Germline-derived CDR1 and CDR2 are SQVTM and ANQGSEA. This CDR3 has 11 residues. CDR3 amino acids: CRVGEGSKQYF. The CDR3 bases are TGCCGCGTTGGGGAGGGGTCAAAGCAGTACTTC.

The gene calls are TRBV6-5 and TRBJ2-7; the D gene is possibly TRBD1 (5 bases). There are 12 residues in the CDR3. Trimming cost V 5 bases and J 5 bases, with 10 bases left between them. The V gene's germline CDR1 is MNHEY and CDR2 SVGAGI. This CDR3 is CASSAQGDEQYF. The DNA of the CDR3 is TGTGCCAGCAGTGCTCAGGGTGACGAGCAGTACTTC.

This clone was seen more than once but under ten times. The CDR3 region is CASSLWQIHYGYTF. CDR3 in DNA: TGTGCCAGCAGCTTGTGGCAGATCCACTATGGCTACACCTTC. The rearrangement links TRBV5-6 to TRBJ1-2; D remains ambiguous. Germline assignment: CDR1 SGHDT and CDR2 YYEEEE. This CDR3 contains 14 residues. V was pared by 1 base and J by 3 bases, with 10 bases between.

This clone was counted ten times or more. CDR3 protein: CASSAVAGSSYNEQFF. The CDR3 DNA reads as TGTGCCAGCAGCGCGGTAGCGGGGAGCTCCTACAATGAGCAGTTCTTC. The chain couples TRBV7-2 to TRBJ2-1, with TRBD2 matching over 8 bases. The CDR3 has 16 amino acids. Per germline, CDR1 SGHTA and CDR2 FQGNSA. J gave up 0 bases and V 5 bases, and 6 bases lay outside the gene matches.

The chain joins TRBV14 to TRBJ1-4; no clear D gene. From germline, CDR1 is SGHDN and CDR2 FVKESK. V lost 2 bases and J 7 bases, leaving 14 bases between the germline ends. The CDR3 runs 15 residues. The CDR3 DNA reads TGTGCCAGCAGCCAAATGGTAGGACCCACTGAAAAACTGTTTTTT. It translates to CASSQMVGPTEKLFF.

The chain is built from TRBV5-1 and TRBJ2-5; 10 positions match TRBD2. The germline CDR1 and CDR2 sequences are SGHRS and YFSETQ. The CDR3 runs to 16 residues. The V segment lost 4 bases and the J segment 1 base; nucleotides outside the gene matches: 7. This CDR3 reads CASSRTSGDRQETQYF. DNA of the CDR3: TGCGCCAGCAGCCGTACTAGCGGGGACCGCCAAGAGACCCAGTACTTC.

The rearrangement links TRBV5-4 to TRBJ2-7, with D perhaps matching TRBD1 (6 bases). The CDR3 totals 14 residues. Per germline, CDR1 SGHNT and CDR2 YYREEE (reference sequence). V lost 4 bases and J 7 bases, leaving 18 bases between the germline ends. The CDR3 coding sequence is TGTGCCAGCAGCGGGAACAGGGACGGGCGAGAGCAGTACTTC. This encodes CASSGNRDGREQYF.

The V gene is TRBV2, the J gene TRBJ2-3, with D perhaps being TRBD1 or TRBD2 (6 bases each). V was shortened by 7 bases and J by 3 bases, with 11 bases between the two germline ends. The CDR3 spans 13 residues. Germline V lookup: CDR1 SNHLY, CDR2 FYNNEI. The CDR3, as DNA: TGTGCCAGCAAGGGGGGCCGTACAGATACGCAGTATTTT. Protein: CASKGGRTDTQYF. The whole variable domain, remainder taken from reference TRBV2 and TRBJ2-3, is EPEVTQTPSHQVTQMGQEVILRCVPISNHLYFYWYRQILGQKVEFLVSFYNNEISEKSEIFDDQFSVERPDGSNFTLKIRSTKLEDSAMYFCASKGGRTDTQYFGPGTRLTVL.

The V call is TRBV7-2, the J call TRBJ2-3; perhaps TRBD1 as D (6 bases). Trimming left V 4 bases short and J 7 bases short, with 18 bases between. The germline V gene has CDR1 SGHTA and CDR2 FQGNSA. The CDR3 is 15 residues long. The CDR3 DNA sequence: TGTGCCAGCAGCTCTAGAAATGTGGGGGCGAATACGCAGTATTTT. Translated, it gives CASSSRNVGANTQYF.

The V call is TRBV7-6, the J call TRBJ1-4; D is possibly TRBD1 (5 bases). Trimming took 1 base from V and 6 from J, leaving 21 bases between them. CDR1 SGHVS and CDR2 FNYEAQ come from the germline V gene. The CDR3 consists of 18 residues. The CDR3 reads CASSLGGSAAGRHEKLFF. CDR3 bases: TGTGCCAGCAGCTTAGGAGGTTCGGCGGCAGGGCGTCATGAAAAACTGTTTTTT.

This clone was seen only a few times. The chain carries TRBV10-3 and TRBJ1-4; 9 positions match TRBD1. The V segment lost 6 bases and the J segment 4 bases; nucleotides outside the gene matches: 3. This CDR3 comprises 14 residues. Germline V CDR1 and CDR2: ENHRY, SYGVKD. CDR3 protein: CAIRETGGNEKLFF. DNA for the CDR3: TGTGCCATCAGGGAGACAGGGGGTAATGAAAAACTGTTTTTT.

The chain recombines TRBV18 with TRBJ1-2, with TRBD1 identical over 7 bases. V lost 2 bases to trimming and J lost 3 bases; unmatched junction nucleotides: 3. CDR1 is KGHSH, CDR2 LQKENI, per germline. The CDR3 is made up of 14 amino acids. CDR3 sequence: CASSPGGTDYGYTF. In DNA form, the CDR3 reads TGTGCCAGCTCACCAGGAGGGACAGACTATGGCTACACCTTC.

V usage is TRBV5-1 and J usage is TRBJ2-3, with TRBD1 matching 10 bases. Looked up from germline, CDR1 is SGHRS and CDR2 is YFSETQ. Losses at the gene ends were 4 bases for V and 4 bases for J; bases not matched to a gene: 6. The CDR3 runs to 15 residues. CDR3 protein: CASSTPTGGADTQYF. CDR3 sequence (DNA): TGCGCCAGCAGCACCCCGACAGGGGGCGCAGATACGCAGTATTTT.

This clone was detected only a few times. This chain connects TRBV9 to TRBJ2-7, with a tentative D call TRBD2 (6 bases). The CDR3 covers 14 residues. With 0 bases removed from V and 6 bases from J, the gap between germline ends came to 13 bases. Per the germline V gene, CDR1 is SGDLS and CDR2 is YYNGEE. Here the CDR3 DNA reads TGTGCCAGCAGCGTAGGACACCTCGGGGGCGAGCAGTACTTC. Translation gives CASSVGHLGGEQYF.

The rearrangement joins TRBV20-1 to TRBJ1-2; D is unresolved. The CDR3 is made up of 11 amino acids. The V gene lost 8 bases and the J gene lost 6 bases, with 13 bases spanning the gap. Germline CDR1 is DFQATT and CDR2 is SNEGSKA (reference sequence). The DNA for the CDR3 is TGCAGTACCGTCTGGGGAAATGGCTACACCTTC. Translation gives CSTVWGNGYTF.

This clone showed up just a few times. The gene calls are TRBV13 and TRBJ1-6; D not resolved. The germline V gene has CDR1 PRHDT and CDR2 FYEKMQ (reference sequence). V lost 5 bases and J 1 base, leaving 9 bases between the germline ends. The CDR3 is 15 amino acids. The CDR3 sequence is CASSRAGSYNSPLHF. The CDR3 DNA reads TGTGCCAGCAGCCGAGCGGGGTCCTATAATTCACCCCTCCACTTT.

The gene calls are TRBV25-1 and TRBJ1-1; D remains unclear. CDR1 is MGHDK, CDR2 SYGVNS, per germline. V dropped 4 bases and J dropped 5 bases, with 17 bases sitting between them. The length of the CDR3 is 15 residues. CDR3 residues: CASSAGAGLTTEAFF. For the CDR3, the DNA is TGTGCCAGCAGTGCCGGAGCGGGATTAACGACTGAAGCTTTCTTT.

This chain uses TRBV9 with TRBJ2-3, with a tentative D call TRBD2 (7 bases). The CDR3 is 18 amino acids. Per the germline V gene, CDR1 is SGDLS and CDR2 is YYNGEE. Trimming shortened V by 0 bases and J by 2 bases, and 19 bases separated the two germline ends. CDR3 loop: CASSVALGGPPFTDTQYF. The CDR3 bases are TGTGCCAGCAGCGTAGCTCTCGGGGGGCCCCCGTTCACAGATACGCAGTATTTT. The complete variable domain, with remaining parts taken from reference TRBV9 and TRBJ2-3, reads DSGVTQTPKHLITATGQRVTLRCSPRSGDLSVYWYQQSLDQGLQFLIQYYNGEERAKGNILERFSAQQFPDLHSELNLSSLELGDSALYFCASSVALGGPPFTDTQYFGPGTRLTVL.